These 32 T cell receptor beta chains share one sample of origin, sequenced in a study of cytomegalovirus exposure and HLA in healthy donors. In the PCR, 60 Vbeta and 13 Jbeta primers were used. The protocol was immunoSEQ multiplex PCR, while the TCRdb copy is restricted to in-frame clones and leaves out a portion. The sample lists about 100,000 clones; approximately 77% were seen once. The sequencing sample was made of PBMCs. Source of these receptors: a male donor in good health and CMV-seropositive.

The chain uses TRBV2 and TRBJ2-2; TRBD2 is a possible D gene (6 bases). This CDR3 contains 15 residues. V was trimmed by 1 base and J by 6 bases, leaving 12 bases between them. Per the germline V gene, CDR1 is SNHLY and CDR2 is FYNNEI. The CDR3 here is CASSEGWTGAGELFF. The CDR3 DNA reads as TGTGCCAGCAGTGAAGGATGGACGGGAGCCGGGGAGCTGTTTTTT.

The chain has TRBV9 and TRBJ2-2, with 8 bases matching TRBD1. This CDR3 contains 17 residues. Trimming at V came to 1 base and at J to 0 bases, leaving 5 bases not matched to a gene. The germline V gene encodes CDR1 SGDLS and CDR2 YYNGEE. The DNA for the CDR3 is TGTGCCAGCAGCGTACCCGGACAGGGCCCGAACACCGGGGAGCTGTTTTTT. This sequence encodes CASSVPGQGPNTGELFF.

V is TRBV15 and J is TRBJ2-4; D is ambiguous. Trimming cost V 1 base and J 0 bases, with 13 bases left between them. CDR3 length: 17 residues. Germline loops: CDR1 LNHNV, CDR2 YYDKDF (reference sequence). DNA of the CDR3: TGTGCCACCAGCAGAGGGAGTGGGTCCATAGCCAAAAACATTCAGTACTTC. As protein: CATSRGSGSIAKNIQYF.

CDR3 DNA: TGTGCCAGCTCACCACCTAACCGCGCGGATACGCAGTATTTT. Translating gives CASSPPNRADTQYF. V is TRBV18 and J is TRBJ2-3; D is unresolved. Trimming pared 0 bases from V and 6 bases from J, leaving 10 bases between. The CDR3 contains 14 residues. CDR1 and CDR2 from the germline V gene are KGHSH and LQKENI. Full variable domain (rest looked up from reference TRBV18 and TRBJ2-3): NAGVMQNPRHLVRRRGQEARLRCSPMKGHSHVYWYRQLPEEGLKFMVYLQKENIIDESGMPKERFSAEFPKEGPSILRIQQVVRGDSAAYFCASSPPNRADTQYFGPGTRLTVL.

This chain links TRBV4-2 with TRBJ2-1, with TRBD2 identical over 15 bases. Germline V CDR1 and CDR2: LGHNA, YNFKEQ. CDR3 length: 20 residues. Germline trimming cut 0 bases from V and 6 bases from J; bases unmatched to any gene: 12. For the CDR3, the DNA is TGTGCCAGCAGCCAAGATGGAAGATGGTGGACTAGCGGGGGGGCCAATGAGCAGTTCTTC. This translates into CASSQDGRWWTSGGANEQFF.

This clone has a single count. The chain joins TRBV9 to TRBJ2-3, with D perhaps TRBD1 (5 bases). V gave up 3 bases and J gave up 3 bases, with 14 bases separating them. The V gene's germline CDR1 is SGDLS and CDR2 YYNGEE. The CDR3 runs to 15 residues. CDR3 residues: CASSGRVWSTDTQYF. CDR3 sequence (DNA): TGTGCCAGCAGCGGCAGGGTGTGGAGTACAGATACGCAGTATTTT.

The V gene is TRBV4-3, the J gene TRBJ2-3; D perhaps matches TRBD2 (6 bases). The germline V gene has CDR1 LGHNA and CDR2 YSLEER. The length of the CDR3 is 14 residues. Trimming stripped 3 bases from V and 0 bases from J, with 7 bases between. The CDR3 region has the DNA TGCGCCAGCAGCCAGGGGGGTAGCACAGATACGCAGTATTTT. This translates into CASSQGGSTDTQYF.

A single count supports this clone. The J gene is TRBJ2-1, the V gene TRBV5-8, with a weak D call TRBD1 (5 bases). V shed 4 bases and J shed 8 bases, with 10 bases lying between them. Looked up from germline, CDR1 is SGHTS and CDR2 is YDEGEE. The CDR3 is 12 residues long. CDR3 protein: CASSHQGDEQFF. In DNA form, the CDR3 reads TGTGCCAGCAGCCACCAGGGCGATGAGCAGTTCTTC. The whole variable domain, filled in from reference TRBV5-8 and TRBJ2-1, reads EAGVTQSPTHLIKTRGQQATLRCSPISGHTSVYWYQQALGLGLQFLLWYDEGEERNRGNFPPRFSGRQFPNYSSELNVNALELEDSALYLCASSHQGDEQFFGPGTRLTVL.

The J gene is TRBJ1-2, the V gene TRBV6-5; 10 bases fit TRBD1. CDR1 and CDR2 (germline): MNHEY, SVGAGI. This CDR3 is 14 amino acids long. With 2 bases clipped from V and 8 bases from J, the junction kept 5 bases outside the gene matches. This CDR3 is CASSYRQGAKGYTF. The CDR3 bases are TGTGCCAGCAGTTACCGACAGGGGGCGAAAGGCTACACCTTC.

This chain joins TRBV5-1 and TRBJ2-7; TRBD1 aligns across 7 bases. In germline, CDR1 is SGHRS, CDR2 YFSETQ. This CDR3 has 15 amino acids. Trimming at V came to 2 bases and at J to 7 bases, leaving 12 bases not matched to a gene. The CDR3 sequence is CASSFPGQMGWEQYF. CDR3 coding DNA: TGCGCCAGCAGCTTTCCGGGACAGATGGGGTGGGAGCAGTACTTC. The full variable domain, rest sourced from reference TRBV5-1 and TRBJ2-7, is KAGVTQTPRYLIKTRGQQVTLSCSPISGHRSVSWYQQTPGQGLQFLFEYFSETQRNKGNFPGRFSGRQFSNSRSEMNVSTLELGDSALYLCASSFPGQMGWEQYFGPGTRLTVT.

This clone appeared once. CDR3 in amino acids: CASSLGSGGGQETQYF. The CDR3 DNA follows: TGCGCCAGCAGCCTCGGTAGCGGGGGGGGACAAGAGACCCAGTACTTC. The chain couples TRBV4-3 to TRBJ2-5, with 11 bases identical to TRBD2. Trimming took 4 bases from V and 2 from J; bases not matched to a gene: 6. CDR1 and CDR2 from the germline V gene are LGHNA and YSLEER. The CDR3 sequence is 16 residues long.

In DNA, the CDR3 is TGTGCCAGCAGCCCCGGGACAGGCTATGGCTACACCTTC. As protein: CASSPGTGYGYTF. The gene calls are TRBV7-2 and TRBJ1-2; 8 nucleotides line up with TRBD1. Germline V gene data show CDR1 as SGHTA and CDR2 as FQGNSA. The CDR3 has 13 amino acids. The ends lost 5 bases at V and 4 bases at J; junction bases unmatched: 3.

The rearrangement uses TRBV7-6 and TRBJ1-5; D is undetermined. Germline V CDR1 and CDR2: SGHVS, FNYEAQ. Trimming took off 1 base at V and 1 base at J, with 11 bases between the two ends. The CDR3 has 16 residues. CDR3 nucleotide sequence: TGTGCCAGCAGCTTAGTCGGCAGGCCCAGCAATCAGCCCCAGCATTTT. This encodes CASSLVGRPSNQPQHF.

The chain uses TRBV7-6 and TRBJ1-3; the match to TRBD1 covers 7 bases. This CDR3 contains 16 residues. J gave up 0 bases and V 5 bases, and 7 bases lay outside the gene matches. Germline V lookup: CDR1 SGHVS, CDR2 FNYEAQ. The CDR3 region has the DNA TGTGCCAGCAGCCGATCGGGACAGCACTCTGGAAACACCATATATTTT. Amino acids: CASSRSGQHSGNTIYF.

In this sample, this clone turned up a few times. The V and J genes are TRBV5-1 and TRBJ2-1; the D gene is possibly TRBD1 (6 bases). This CDR3 contains 13 residues. V lost 7 bases and J 2 bases, leaving 10 bases between the germline ends. From germline, CDR1 is SGHRS and CDR2 YFSETQ. The CDR3 DNA is TGCGCCAGCCGTCAGGGGACCTACAATGAGCAGTTCTTC. Translation: CASRQGTYNEQFF. Combining the CDR3 with reference TRBV5-1 and TRBJ2-1 gives the whole variable domain KAGVTQTPRYLIKTRGQQVTLSCSPISGHRSVSWYQQTPGQGLQFLFEYFSETQRNKGNFPGRFSGRQFSNSRSEMNVSTLELGDSALYLCASRQGTYNEQFFGPGTRLTVL.

The rearrangement joins TRBV7-2 to TRBJ2-1; D perhaps matches TRBD2 (5 bases). CDR1 and CDR2 from the germline V gene are SGHTA and FQGNSA. The V and J ends lost 4 bases and 7 bases respectively, with 11 bases between them. This CDR3 has 13 residues. The CDR3 DNA reads as TGTGCCAGCAGCTCCCAAAGAGGGAATGAGCAGTTCTTC. It is translated as CASSSQRGNEQFF.

In DNA, the CDR3 is TGTGCCAGCAGCCCCCAGAATTCACCCCTCCACTTT. Its translation: CASSPQNSPLHF. This chain connects TRBV9 to TRBJ1-6; D is unclear. V was cut by 4 bases and J by 7 bases, with 6 bases left in between. The CDR3 sequence is 12 residues long. CDR1 and CDR2 from the germline V gene are SGDLS and YYNGEE.

This chain connects TRBV18 to TRBJ2-7, with 8 bases aligning to TRBD1. V was clipped by 0 bases and J by 5 bases; unmatched bases: 3. From germline, CDR1 is KGHSH and CDR2 LQKENI. The length of the CDR3 is 14 residues. As DNA, the CDR3 is TGTGCCAGCTCACCACCGACAGGGGTGGACGAGCAGTACTTC. Its protein product is CASSPPTGVDEQYF.

In this sample, this clone turned up a few times. The chain is built from TRBV7-2 and TRBJ1-1; 7 nucleotides match TRBD1. CDR3 length equals 14 residues. Trimming removed 1 base from V and 1 base from J; junction bases left unmatched: 0. CDR1 and CDR2 from the germline V gene are SGHTA and FQGNSA. CDR3 in amino acids: CASSLGQGNTEAFF. CDR3 bases: TGTGCCAGCAGCTTAGGACAGGGGAACACTGAAGCTTTCTTT.

This chain uses TRBV18 with TRBJ2-1, with D possibly TRBD2 on 6 matching bases. The CDR3 spans 15 residues. Trimming left V 4 bases short and J 4 bases short, with 14 bases between. The V gene's germline CDR1 is KGHSH and CDR2 LQKENI. CDR3 protein: CASSRGAGSYNEQFF. CDR3 DNA: TGTGCCAGCTCACGTGGAGCGGGCTCTTACAATGAGCAGTTCTTC.

This chain connects TRBV15 to TRBJ2-1; D ambiguous. The germline gives CDR1 LNHNV, CDR2 YYDKDF (reference sequence). V was clipped by 0 bases and J by 9 bases, with 9 bases between them. The CDR3 contains 13 residues. DNA for the CDR3: TGTGCCACCAGCAGAGATCTGACTGGTGAGCAGTTCTTC. This translates into CATSRDLTGEQFF.

The chain joins TRBV5-1 to TRBJ1-1; 7 bases match TRBD1. The ends lost 4 bases at V and 4 bases at J; junction bases unmatched: 7. This CDR3 contains 14 residues. Germline values: CDR1 SGHRS, CDR2 YFSETQ. The CDR3 spells CASSKQGRGTEAFF. CDR3 DNA: TGCGCCAGCAGCAAACAGGGGCGAGGCACTGAAGCTTTCTTT.

A few counts support this clone. V gene TRBV7-8 combines with J gene TRBJ2-7, with 13 bases matching TRBD2. With V trimmed by 5 bases and J by 3 bases, 7 bases remained unmatched. This CDR3 contains 16 residues. Looked up from germline, CDR1 is SGHVS and CDR2 is FQNEAQ. CDR3 coding DNA: TGTGCCAGCAGCCCGCGGACTAGCGGGGGTTACTACGAGCAGTACTTC. This translates into CASSPRTSGGYYEQYF.

The V gene is TRBV18, the J gene TRBJ1-1; possibly TRBD1 for D (5 bases). V was clipped by 1 base and J by 6 bases, with 18 bases between them. This CDR3 region has 16 residues. In germline, CDR1 is KGHSH, CDR2 LQKENI. The DNA for the CDR3 is TGTGCCAGCTCACCACAGGCCACGAGGGGAGGGTCTGAAGCTTTCTTT. This sequence encodes CASSPQATRGGSEAFF.

This clone was found once. This rearrangement joins TRBV30 to TRBJ1-1; 7 positions agree with TRBD1. Germline-derived CDR1 and CDR2 are GTSNPN and SVGIG (reference sequence). The J segment lost 3 bases and the V segment lost 2 bases, leaving 12 bases of the junction unmatched. The CDR3 is 16 amino acids. The CDR3: CAWSQPRTGRDTEAFF. The CDR3 DNA sequence: TGTGCCTGGAGTCAACCCCGGACAGGACGGGACACTGAAGCTTTCTTT.

V usage is TRBV7-3 and J usage is TRBJ2-1; 11 nucleotides align to TRBD1. J lost 7 bases, V lost 5 bases, and 7 bases had no gene match. The CDR3 sequence is 15 residues long. Germline lookup yields CDR1 SGHTA and CDR2 FQGTGA. The DNA for the CDR3 is TGTGCCAGCAGCCTACGGACAGGGGGCAATAATGAGCAGTTCTTC. Its translation: CASSLRTGGNNEQFF. Filled out from reference TRBV7-3 and TRBJ2-1, the complete variable domain reads GAGVSQTPSNKVTEKGKYVELRCDPISGHTALYWYRQSLGQGPEFLIYFQGTGAADDSGLPNDRFFAVRPEGSVSTLKIQRTERGDSAVYLCASSLRTGGNNEQFFGPGTRLTVL.

As for this clone: The sample contains more than one DNA sequence encoding this CDR3. V is TRBV5-6 and J is TRBJ1-6; TRBD1 might be the D (6 bases). This CDR3 has 16 residues. Trimming shortened V by 2 bases and J by 6 bases, and 15 bases separated the two germline ends. CDR1 and CDR2 from the germline V gene are SGHDT and YYEEEE. CDR3 bases: TGTGCCAGCAGCTTCTTCCGGACAGTGGGTAATTCACCCCTCCACTTT. Translation gives CASSFFRTVGNSPLHF.

The chain links TRBV19 to TRBJ1-6; TRBD1 aligns across 7 bases. The CDR3 length is 14 residues. The ends lost 5 bases at V and 6 bases at J; junction bases unmatched: 4. From germline, CDR1 is LNHDA and CDR2 SQIVND (reference sequence). The CDR3 region is CASSVGQANSPLHF. CDR3 nucleotide sequence: TGTGCCAGTAGTGTAGGACAGGCTAATTCACCCCTCCACTTT. The entire variable domain, with the rest obtained from reference TRBV19 and TRBJ1-6, is as follows: DGGITQSPKYLFRKEGQNVTLSCEQNLNHDAMYWYRQDPGQGLRLIYYSQIVNDFQKGDIAEGYSVSREKKESFPLTVTSAQKNPTAFYLCASSVGQANSPLHFGNGTRLTVT.

The rearrangement links TRBV2 to TRBJ1-6, with TRBD1 matching 7 bases. The V gene's germline CDR1 is SNHLY and CDR2 FYNNEI. J gave up 5 bases and V 6 bases, and 4 bases lay outside the gene matches. The CDR3 spans 14 residues. The CDR3 region is CASRAGTDNSPLHF. Written as DNA, the CDR3 is TGTGCCAGCAGGGCCGGGACAGATAATTCACCCCTCCACTTT.

In regard to this clone: This sample also contains other DNA sequences that code for the same CDR3. The V gene is TRBV5-4, the J gene TRBJ1-2; D ambiguous. Germline CDR1 is SGHNT and CDR2 is YYREEE (reference sequence). V shed 4 bases and J shed 1 base, with 8 bases lying between them. The CDR3 is 13 residues long. The DNA of the CDR3 is TGTGCCAGCAGCCCTCCCGGTAACTATGGCTACACCTTC. Protein: CASSPPGNYGYTF.

The rearrangement uses TRBV9 and TRBJ1-1; 9 positions match TRBD1. The trim removed 4 bases at V and 1 base at J, leaving 17 bases unmatched. Germline CDR1 is SGDLS and CDR2 is YYNGEE. The CDR3 has 19 residues. In DNA, the CDR3 is TGTGCCAGCAGCCCCCGGGACAGGGTTGTTTCGGGGCCGAACACTGAAGCTTTCTTT. This translates into CASSPRDRVVSGPNTEAFF.

The chain links TRBV4-3 to TRBJ2-7; TRBD1 matches at 7 bases. J gave up 4 bases and V 0 bases, and 6 bases lay outside the gene matches. The CDR3 is 15 amino acids. Germline CDR1 and CDR2: LGHNA and YSLEER. The CDR3 protein is CASSQDHGTAYEQYF. The DNA of the CDR3 is TGCGCCAGCAGCCAAGATCACGGGACAGCTTACGAGCAGTACTTC.